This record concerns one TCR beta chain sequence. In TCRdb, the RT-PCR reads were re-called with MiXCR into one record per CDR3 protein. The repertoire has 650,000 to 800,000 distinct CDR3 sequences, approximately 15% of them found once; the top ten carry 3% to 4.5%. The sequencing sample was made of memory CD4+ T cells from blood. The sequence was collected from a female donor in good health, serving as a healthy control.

This CDR3 reads CASSSGQPGELFF. CDR3 DNA: TGTGCCAGCAGCTCCGGACAGCCCGGGGAGCTGTTTTTT. The chain joins TRBV11-2 to TRBJ2-2; D is possibly TRBD1 (6 bases). The V gene lost 4 bases and the J gene lost 6 bases, with 9 bases spanning the gap. The CDR3 contains 13 residues. CDR1 is SGHAT, CDR2 FQNNGV, per germline.